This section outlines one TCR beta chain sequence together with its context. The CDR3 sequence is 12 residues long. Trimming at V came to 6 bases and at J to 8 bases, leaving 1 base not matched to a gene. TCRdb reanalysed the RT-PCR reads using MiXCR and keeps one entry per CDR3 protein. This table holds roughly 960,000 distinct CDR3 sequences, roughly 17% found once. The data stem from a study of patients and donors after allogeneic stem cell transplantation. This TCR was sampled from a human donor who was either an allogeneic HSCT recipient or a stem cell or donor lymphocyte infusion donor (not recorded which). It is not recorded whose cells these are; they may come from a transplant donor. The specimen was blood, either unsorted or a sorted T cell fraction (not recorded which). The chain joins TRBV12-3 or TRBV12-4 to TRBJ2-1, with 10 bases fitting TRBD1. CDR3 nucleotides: TGTGCCAGCAGGGACAGGGGGGATGAGCAGTTCTTC. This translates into CASRDRGDEQFF.